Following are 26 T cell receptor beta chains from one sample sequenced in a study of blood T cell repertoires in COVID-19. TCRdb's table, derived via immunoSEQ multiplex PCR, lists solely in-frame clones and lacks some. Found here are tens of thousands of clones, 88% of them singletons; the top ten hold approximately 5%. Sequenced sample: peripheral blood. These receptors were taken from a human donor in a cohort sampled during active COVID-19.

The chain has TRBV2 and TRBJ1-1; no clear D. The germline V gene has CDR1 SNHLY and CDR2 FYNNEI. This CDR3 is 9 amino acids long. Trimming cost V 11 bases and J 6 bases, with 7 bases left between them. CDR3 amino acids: CAVGAEAFF. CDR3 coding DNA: TGTGCCGTAGGAGCTGAAGCTTTCTTT.

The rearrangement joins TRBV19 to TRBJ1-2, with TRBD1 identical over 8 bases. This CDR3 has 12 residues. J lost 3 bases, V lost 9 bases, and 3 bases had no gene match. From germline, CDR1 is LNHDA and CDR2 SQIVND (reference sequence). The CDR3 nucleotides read TGTGCCAGCTACAGGGGGGACTATGGCTACACCTTC. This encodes CASYRGDYGYTF.

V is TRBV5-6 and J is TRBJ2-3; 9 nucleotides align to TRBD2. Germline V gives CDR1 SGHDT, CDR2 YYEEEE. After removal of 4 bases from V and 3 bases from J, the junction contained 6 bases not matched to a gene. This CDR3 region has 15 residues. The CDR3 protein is CASSSVAGGTDTQYF. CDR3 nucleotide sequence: TGTGCCAGCAGCAGTGTGGCGGGGGGGACAGATACGCAGTATTTT.

Here the CDR3 reads CASSAGTSGANTGELFF. In DNA form, the CDR3 reads TGTGCCAGCAGCGCCGGGACTAGCGGGGCGAACACCGGGGAGCTGTTTTTT. The chain links TRBV28 to TRBJ2-2, with 13 bases that match TRBD2. There are 17 residues in the CDR3. Looked up from germline, CDR1 is MDHEN and CDR2 is SYDVKM. Unmatched junction bases numbered 4, after V lost 6 bases and J lost 0 bases.

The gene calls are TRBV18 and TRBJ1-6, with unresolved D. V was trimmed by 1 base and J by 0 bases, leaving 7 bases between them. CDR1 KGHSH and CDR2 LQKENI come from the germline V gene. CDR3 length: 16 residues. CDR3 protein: CASSPLGSSYNSPLHF. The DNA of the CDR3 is TGTGCCAGCTCACCACTGGGGAGCTCCTATAATTCACCCCTCCACTTT.

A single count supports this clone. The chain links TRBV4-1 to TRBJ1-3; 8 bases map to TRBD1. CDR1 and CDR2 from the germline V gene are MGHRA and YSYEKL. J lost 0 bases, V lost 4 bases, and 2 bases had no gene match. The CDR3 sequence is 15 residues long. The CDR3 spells CASSLGQGSGNTIYF. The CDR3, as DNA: TGCGCCAGCAGCCTAGGACAGGGCTCTGGAAACACCATATATTTT.

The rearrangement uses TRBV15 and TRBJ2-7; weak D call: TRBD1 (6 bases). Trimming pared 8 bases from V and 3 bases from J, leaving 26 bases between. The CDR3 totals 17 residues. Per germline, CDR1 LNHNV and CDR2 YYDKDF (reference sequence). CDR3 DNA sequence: TGTGCCACCGGGGGCCCTTTTGGGGGCCAACCCTTCTACGAGCAGTACTTC. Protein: CATGGPFGGQPFYEQYF.

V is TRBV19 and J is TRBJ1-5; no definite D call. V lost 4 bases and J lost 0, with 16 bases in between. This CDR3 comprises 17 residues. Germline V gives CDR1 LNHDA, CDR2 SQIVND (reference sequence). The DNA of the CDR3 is TGTGCCAGTAGTACCTACAGTGGAGGATATAGCAATCAGCCCCAGCATTTT. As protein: CASSTYSGGYSNQPQHF.

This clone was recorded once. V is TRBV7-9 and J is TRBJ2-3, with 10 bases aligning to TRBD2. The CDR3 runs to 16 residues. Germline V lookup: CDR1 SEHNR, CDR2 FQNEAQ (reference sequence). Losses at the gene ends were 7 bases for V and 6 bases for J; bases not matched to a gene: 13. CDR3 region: CASTPRERGGRDTQYF. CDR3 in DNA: TGTGCCAGCACCCCCCGAGAGCGGGGGGGTCGGGATACGCAGTATTTT.

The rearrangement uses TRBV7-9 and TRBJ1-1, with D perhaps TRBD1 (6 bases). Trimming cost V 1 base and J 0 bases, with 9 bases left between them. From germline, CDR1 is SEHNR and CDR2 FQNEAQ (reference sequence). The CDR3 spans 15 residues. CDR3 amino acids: CASSLVRGMNTEAFF. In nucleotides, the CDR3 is TGTGCCAGCAGCTTAGTCAGGGGTATGAACACTGAAGCTTTCTTT.

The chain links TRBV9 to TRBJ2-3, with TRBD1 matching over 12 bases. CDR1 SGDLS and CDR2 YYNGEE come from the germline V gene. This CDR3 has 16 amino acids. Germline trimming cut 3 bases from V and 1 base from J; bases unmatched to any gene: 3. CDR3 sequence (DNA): TGTGCCAGCAGCGAGAGGGACAGGGGGCGCACAGATACGCAGTATTTT. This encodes CASSERDRGRTDTQYF.

The CDR3 DNA reads TGTGCCAGCAGCCCCCTCGGAGGCCTGAGCTCCTACAATGAGCAGTTCTTC. This codes for CASSPLGGLSSYNEQFF. The chain couples TRBV5-6 to TRBJ2-1, with D possibly matching TRBD2 (5 bases). The germline gives CDR1 SGHDT, CDR2 YYEEEE. The CDR3 has 17 residues. V was clipped by 4 bases and J by 0 bases, with 17 bases between them.

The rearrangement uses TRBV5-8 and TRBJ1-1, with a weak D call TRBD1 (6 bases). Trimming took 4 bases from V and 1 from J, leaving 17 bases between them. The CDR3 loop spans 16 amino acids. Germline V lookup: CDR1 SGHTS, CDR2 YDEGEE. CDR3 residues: CASSLNSRGWNTEAFF. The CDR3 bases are TGTGCCAGCAGCCTGAATAGCAGGGGCTGGAACACTGAAGCTTTCTTT.

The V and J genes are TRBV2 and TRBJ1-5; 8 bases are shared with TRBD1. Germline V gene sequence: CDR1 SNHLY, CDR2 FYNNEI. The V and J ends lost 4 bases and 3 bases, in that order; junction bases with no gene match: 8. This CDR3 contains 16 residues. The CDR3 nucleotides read TGTGCCAGCAGTGGGCCGACAGGGGTGGCCAATCAGCCCCAGCATTTT. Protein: CASSGPTGVANQPQHF. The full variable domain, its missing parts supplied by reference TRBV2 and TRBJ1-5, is EPEVTQTPSHQVTQMGQEVILRCVPISNHLYFYWYRQILGQKVEFLVSFYNNEISEKSEIFDDQFSVERPDGSNFTLKIRSTKLEDSAMYFCASSGPTGVANQPQHFGDGTRLSIL.

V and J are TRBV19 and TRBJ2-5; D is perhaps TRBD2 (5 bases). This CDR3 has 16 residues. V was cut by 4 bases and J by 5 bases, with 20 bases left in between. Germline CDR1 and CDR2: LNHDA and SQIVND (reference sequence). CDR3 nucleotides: TGTGCCAGTAGTAATCGGGGTAGAACCCTGGAGGAGACCCAGTACTTC. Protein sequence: CASSNRGRTLEETQYF.

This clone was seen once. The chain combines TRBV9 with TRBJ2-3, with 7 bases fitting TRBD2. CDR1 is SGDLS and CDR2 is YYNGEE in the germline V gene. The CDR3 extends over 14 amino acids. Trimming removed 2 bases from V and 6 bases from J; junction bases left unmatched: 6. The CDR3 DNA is TGTGCCAGCAGCGTCGGGACTACCCTTGATACGCAGTATTTT. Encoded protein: CASSVGTTLDTQYF.

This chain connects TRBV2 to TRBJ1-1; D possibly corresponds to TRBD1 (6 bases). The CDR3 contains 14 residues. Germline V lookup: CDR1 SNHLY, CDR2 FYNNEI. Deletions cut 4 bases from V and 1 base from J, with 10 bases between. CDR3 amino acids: CASSVRDKNTEAFF. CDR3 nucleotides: TGTGCCAGCAGTGTGAGGGACAAGAACACTGAAGCTTTCTTT.

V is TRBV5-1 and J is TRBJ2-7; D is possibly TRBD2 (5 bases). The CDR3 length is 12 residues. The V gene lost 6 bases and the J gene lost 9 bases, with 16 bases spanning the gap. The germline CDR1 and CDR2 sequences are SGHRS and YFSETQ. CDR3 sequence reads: CASTDGVTGQYF. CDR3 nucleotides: TGCGCCAGCACTGACGGGGTAACTGGGCAGTACTTC.

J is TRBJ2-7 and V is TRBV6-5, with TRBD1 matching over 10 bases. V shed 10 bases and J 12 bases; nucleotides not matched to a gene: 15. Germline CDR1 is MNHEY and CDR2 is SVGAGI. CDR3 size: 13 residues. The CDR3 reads CATGDRGFNAAYF. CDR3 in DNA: TGTGCCACCGGGGACAGGGGCTTCAATGCGGCGTACTTC.

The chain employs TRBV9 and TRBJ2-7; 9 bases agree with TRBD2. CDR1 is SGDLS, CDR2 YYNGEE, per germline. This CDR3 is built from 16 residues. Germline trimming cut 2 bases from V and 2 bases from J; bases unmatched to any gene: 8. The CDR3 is CASSVAASGVTYEQYF. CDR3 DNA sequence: TGTGCCAGCAGCGTCGCCGCTAGCGGGGTGACCTACGAGCAGTACTTC.

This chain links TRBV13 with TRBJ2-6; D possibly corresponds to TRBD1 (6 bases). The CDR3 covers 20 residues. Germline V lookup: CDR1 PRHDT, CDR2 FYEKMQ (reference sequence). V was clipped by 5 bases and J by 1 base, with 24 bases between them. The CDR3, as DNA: TGTGCCAGCAGCGATCGGGACACCAGAGTAGGGGTGTCTGGGGCCAACGTCCTGACTTTC. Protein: CASSDRDTRVGVSGANVLTF. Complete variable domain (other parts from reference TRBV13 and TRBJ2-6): AAGVIQSPRHLIKEKRETATLKCYPIPRHDTVYWYQQGPGQDPQFLISFYEKMQSDKGSIPDRFSAQQFSDYHSELNMSSLELGDSALYFCASSDRDTRVGVSGANVLTFGAGSRLTVL.

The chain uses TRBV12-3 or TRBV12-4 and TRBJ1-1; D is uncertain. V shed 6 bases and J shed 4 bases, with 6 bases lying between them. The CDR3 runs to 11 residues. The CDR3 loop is CASRAGTEAFF. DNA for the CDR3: TGTGCCAGCAGGGCGGGCACTGAAGCTTTCTTT.

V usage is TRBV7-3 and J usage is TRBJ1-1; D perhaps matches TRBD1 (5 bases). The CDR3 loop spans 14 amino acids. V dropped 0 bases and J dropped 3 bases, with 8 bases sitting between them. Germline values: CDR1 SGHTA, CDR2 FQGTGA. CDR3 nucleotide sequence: TGTGCCAGCAGCTTAACTGGGGGGGACACTGAAGCTTTCTTT. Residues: CASSLTGGDTEAFF. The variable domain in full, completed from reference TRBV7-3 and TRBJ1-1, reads GAGVSQTPSNKVTEKGKYVELRCDPISGHTALYWYRQSLGQGPEFLIYFQGTGAADDSGLPNDRFFAVRPEGSVSTLKIQRTERGDSAVYLCASSLTGGDTEAFFGQGTRLTVV.

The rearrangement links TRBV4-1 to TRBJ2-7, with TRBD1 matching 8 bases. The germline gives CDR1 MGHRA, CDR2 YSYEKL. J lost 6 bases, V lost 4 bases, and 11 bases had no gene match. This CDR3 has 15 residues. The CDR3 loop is CASSLRDRLTSEQYF. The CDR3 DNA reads TGCGCCAGCAGCCTCCGGGACAGGCTAACCTCCGAGCAGTACTTC.

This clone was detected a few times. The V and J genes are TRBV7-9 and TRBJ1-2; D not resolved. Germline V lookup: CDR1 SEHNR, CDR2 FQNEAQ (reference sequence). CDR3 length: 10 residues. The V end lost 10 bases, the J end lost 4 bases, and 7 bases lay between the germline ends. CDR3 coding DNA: TGTGCCATCGGGGTCTATGGCTACACCTTC. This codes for CAIGVYGYTF.

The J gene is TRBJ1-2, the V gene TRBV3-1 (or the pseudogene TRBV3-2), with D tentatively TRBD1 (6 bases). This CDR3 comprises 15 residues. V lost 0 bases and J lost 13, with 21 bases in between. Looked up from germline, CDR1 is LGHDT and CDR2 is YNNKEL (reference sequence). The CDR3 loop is CASSQESLRGPGGTF. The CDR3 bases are TGTGCCAGCAGCCAAGAATCTCTCAGGGGCCCGGGGGGCACCTTC.